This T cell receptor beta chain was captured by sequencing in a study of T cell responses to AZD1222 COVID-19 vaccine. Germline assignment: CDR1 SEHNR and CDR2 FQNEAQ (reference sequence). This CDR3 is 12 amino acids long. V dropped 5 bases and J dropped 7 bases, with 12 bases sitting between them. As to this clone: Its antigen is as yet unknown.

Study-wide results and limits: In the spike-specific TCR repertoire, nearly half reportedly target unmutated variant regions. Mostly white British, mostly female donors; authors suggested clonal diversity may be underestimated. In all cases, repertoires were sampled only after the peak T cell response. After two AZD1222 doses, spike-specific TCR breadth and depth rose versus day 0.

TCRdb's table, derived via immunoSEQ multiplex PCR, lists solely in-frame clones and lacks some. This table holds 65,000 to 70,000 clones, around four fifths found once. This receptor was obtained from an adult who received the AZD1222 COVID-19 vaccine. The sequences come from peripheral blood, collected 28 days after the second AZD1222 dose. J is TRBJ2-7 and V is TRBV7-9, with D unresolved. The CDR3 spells CASSPDLYEQYF. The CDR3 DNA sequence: TGTGCCAGCAGCCCCGACCTGTATGAGCAGTACTTC.